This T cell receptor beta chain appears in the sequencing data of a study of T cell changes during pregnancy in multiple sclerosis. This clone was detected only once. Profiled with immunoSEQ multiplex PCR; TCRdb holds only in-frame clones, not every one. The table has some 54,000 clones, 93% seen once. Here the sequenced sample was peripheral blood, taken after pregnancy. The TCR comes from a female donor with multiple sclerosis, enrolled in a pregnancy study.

This CDR3 is CATETGPLNTEAFF. CDR3 sequence (DNA): TGTGCCACGGAGACAGGGCCCCTGAACACTGAAGCTTTCTTT. V gene TRBV28 combines with J gene TRBJ1-1; 7 positions match TRBD1. CDR1 and CDR2 (germline): MDHEN, SYDVKM. With V trimmed by 10 bases and J by 0 bases, 8 bases remained unmatched. The CDR3 spans 14 residues.